In this sample, the clone carrying this T cell receptor beta chain turned up a few times. Its antigen is not known. PCR employed 60 Vbeta and 13 Jbeta primers. Method: immunoSEQ multiplex PCR; TCRdb's copy keeps in-frame clones and lacks some. The table records about 89,000 clones, 76% of them present only once. Trimming removed 0 bases from V and 3 bases from J; junction bases left unmatched: 2. From germline, CDR1 is LGHNA and CDR2 YSLEER. CDR3 length: 16 residues. The data originate from a study of cytomegalovirus exposure and HLA in healthy donors. Study-wide findings and caveats: Rarity held for most TCR sequences, but there were some public TCRs that occurred in many donors. Excluded: some indistinguishable V segments such as TRBV6-2 and TRBV6-3. Accurate HLA-A and HLA-B prediction from TCR beta sequences was reported for most subjects.

The source of this sequence is a male donor in good health and CMV-seronegative. The chain employs TRBV4-3 and TRBJ2-2, with TRBD2 matching over 9 bases. Input material: PBMCs. The CDR3: CASSQDPSGDTGELFF. The CDR3 DNA reads as TGCGCCAGCAGCCAAGACCCTAGCGGGGACACCGGGGAGCTGTTTTTT.